The 25 T cell receptor beta chains in this list originate from one sample, sequenced in a study of blood T cell repertoires in COVID-19. The data were produced by immunoSEQ multiplex PCR, yet TCRdb's version contains in-frame clones alone and is incomplete. Of some 510,000 clones in the sample, roughly 90% are singletons; the top ten hold about 2%. Sequenced sample: PBMCs or T cells enriched from blood (not recorded which). The receptors shown here come from a woman in her thirties or forties who had recovered from COVID-19.

V is TRBV5-1 and J is TRBJ1-1; D remains ambiguous. The V gene lost 0 bases and the J gene lost 6 bases, with 12 bases spanning the gap. In germline, CDR1 is SGHRS, CDR2 YFSETQ. CDR3 length: 14 residues. The chain's CDR3 is CASSLGARGAEAFF. The CDR3 nucleotides are TGCGCCAGCAGCTTGGGAGCCCGAGGTGCTGAAGCTTTCTTT.

This clone was observed a single time. In nucleotides, the CDR3 is TGCGCCAGCAACCCGGGACAGCGTATTAACACTGAAGCTTTCTTT. It is translated as CASNPGQRINTEAFF. The genes are TRBV4-1 and TRBJ1-1; TRBD1 aligns across 7 bases. Germline V gene data show CDR1 as MGHRA and CDR2 as YSYEKL. With V trimmed by 7 bases and J by 2 bases, 10 bases remained unmatched. CDR3 size: 15 residues.

This clone has only a few counts. The V call is TRBV29-1, the J call TRBJ1-1, with TRBD1 identical over 9 bases. This CDR3 region has 14 residues. CDR1 and CDR2 (germline): SQVTM, ANQGSEA. V lost 5 bases, J lost 5 bases, and 9 bases stayed unmatched. CDR3 loop: CSVQPGTGRTEAFF. The CDR3 DNA reads as TGCAGCGTTCAACCCGGGACAGGGAGGACTGAAGCTTTCTTT. The whole variable domain, filled in from reference TRBV29-1 and TRBJ1-1, reads SAVISQKPSRDICQRGTSLTIQCQVDSQVTMMFWYRQQPGQSLTLIATANQGSEATYESGFVIDKFPISRPNLTFSTLTVSNMSPEDSSIYLCSVQPGTGRTEAFFGQGTRLTVV.

The rearrangement links TRBV5-4 to TRBJ1-2; 7 bases are shared with TRBD1. This CDR3 is built from 15 residues. V was pared by 4 bases and J by 5 bases, with 11 bases of the junction left unmatched. In germline, CDR1 is SGHNT, CDR2 YYREEE (reference sequence). The CDR3 DNA follows: TGTGCCAGCAGCCCCCGGGAGGGGGCACGGTATGGCTACACCTTC. Protein product: CASSPREGARYGYTF.

V and J are TRBV4-3 and TRBJ2-7; TRBD2 agrees at 9 bases. There are 16 residues in the CDR3. Germline V lookup: CDR1 LGHNA, CDR2 YSLEER. With 0 bases clipped from V and 2 bases from J, the junction kept 5 bases outside the gene matches. This chain's CDR3 is CASSQDNSGRAYEQYF. DNA for the CDR3: TGCGCCAGCAGCCAAGATAATAGCGGGAGAGCCTACGAGCAGTACTTC.

The genes are TRBV10-3 and TRBJ2-3, with D perhaps TRBD1 (5 bases). Trimming cost V 3 bases and J 4 bases, with 8 bases left between them. From germline, CDR1 is ENHRY and CDR2 SYGVKD. The CDR3 totals 13 residues. The DNA for the CDR3 is TGTGCCATCAGTGACAGGGATCCAGATACGCAGTATTTT. Residues: CAISDRDPDTQYF.

The chain recombines TRBV11-3 with TRBJ1-1; D is uncertain. Trimming removed 6 bases from V and 5 bases from J, with 13 bases in between. Germline V CDR1 and CDR2: SGHNT, YENEEA. The CDR3 spans 13 residues. CDR3 sequence (DNA): TGTGCCAGCAGTCCCACTTCGGGAACTGAAGCTTTCTTT. Amino acid sequence: CASSPTSGTEAFF.

The sample holds a few counts of this clone. The rearrangement uses TRBV15 and TRBJ2-5; D is possibly TRBD2 (5 bases). The V end was cut by 0 bases, the J end by 2 bases, with 10 bases between. CDR3 size: 15 residues. Germline loops: CDR1 LNHNV, CDR2 YYDKDF (reference sequence). The CDR3 sequence is CATSRDPGKQETQYF. In DNA, the CDR3 is TGTGCCACCAGCAGAGATCCGGGGAAACAAGAGACCCAGTACTTC.

This clone was found a few times. This chain connects TRBV3-1 (or the pseudogene TRBV3-2) to TRBJ1-1; 7 bases are shared with TRBD1. V shed 4 bases, J shed 7 bases, and the junction held 6 bases outside the gene matches. Germline V gene sequence: CDR1 LGHDT, CDR2 YNNKEL (reference sequence). This CDR3 spans 13 amino acids. CDR3 nucleotide sequence: TGTGCCAGCAGCCCAAGACAGGGTGTTGAAGCTTTCTTT. Protein: CASSPRQGVEAFF.

This chain connects TRBV6-5 to TRBJ1-2, with 9 bases matching TRBD1. CDR1 MNHEY and CDR2 SVGAGI come from the germline V gene. Trimming removed 6 bases from V and 5 bases from J; junction bases left unmatched: 4. The CDR3 has 13 amino acids. CDR3 loop: CASRTGGVYGYTF. DNA for the CDR3: TGTGCCAGCAGGACAGGGGGAGTATATGGCTACACCTTC.

The V call is TRBV5-1, the J call TRBJ2-7; D is possibly TRBD2 (5 bases). The germline CDR1 and CDR2 sequences are SGHRS and YFSETQ. This CDR3 contains 15 residues. The V end lost 2 bases, the J end lost 3 bases, and 15 bases lay between the germline ends. In DNA, the CDR3 is TGCGCCAGCAGCTTTGCGCGGGCCCCGAACTACGAGCAGTACTTC. It is translated as CASSFARAPNYEQYF.

The V and J genes are TRBV3-1 (or the pseudogene TRBV3-2) and TRBJ2-3; 12 bases are shared with TRBD2. The germline CDR1 and CDR2 sequences are LGHDT and YNNKEL (reference sequence). The CDR3 is 17 residues long. V was pared by 4 bases and J by 4 bases, with 9 bases of the junction left unmatched. CDR3: CASSRGLAGNSPDTQYF. Here the CDR3 DNA reads TGTGCCAGCAGCCGAGGACTAGCGGGGAACTCCCCAGATACGCAGTATTTT.

The chain links TRBV12-3 or TRBV12-4 to TRBJ1-1; 7 nucleotides line up with TRBD1. V was clipped by 5 bases and J by 10 bases; unmatched bases: 7. The CDR3 has 12 amino acids. The CDR3 DNA is TGTGCCAGCAGTCTTACGAGGGGGCGAGCTTTCTTT. This encodes CASSLTRGRAFF.

V usage is TRBV29-1 and J usage is TRBJ1-2; no reliable D call. Germline V gene lookup returns CDR1 SQVTM and CDR2 ANQGSEA. This CDR3 has 13 residues. The V end was cut by 3 bases, the J end by 6 bases, with 14 bases between. This chain's CDR3 is CSVDEAAKNGYTF. CDR3 nucleotide sequence: TGCAGCGTTGACGAGGCAGCAAAGAATGGCTACACCTTC. Based on the CDR3 plus reference TRBV29-1 and TRBJ1-2, the full variable domain is SAVISQKPSRDICQRGTSLTIQCQVDSQVTMMFWYRQQPGQSLTLIATANQGSEATYESGFVIDKFPISRPNLTFSTLTVSNMSPEDSSIYLCSVDEAAKNGYTFGSGTRLTVV.

This chain connects TRBV7-9 to TRBJ2-7, with 8 bases identical to TRBD2. CDR1 and CDR2 (germline): SEHNR, FQNEAQ (reference sequence). V was pared by 4 bases and J by 5 bases, with 7 bases of the junction left unmatched. The CDR3 length is 14 residues. The CDR3 DNA sequence: TGTGCCAGCAGCTATACTAGCGGAGCCGACGAGCAGTACTTC. Its translation is CASSYTSGADEQYF.

The gene calls are TRBV5-6 and TRBJ2-7, with TRBD1 as a possible D gene (7 bases). The CDR3 has 17 residues. Germline V gene sequence: CDR1 SGHDT, CDR2 YYEEEE. Between the trimmed V and J ends, which lost 4 bases and 4 bases, there was a span of 24 bases. The CDR3 sequence is CASSGTVLGGGRYEQYF. The DNA of the CDR3 is TGTGCCAGCAGCGGGACAGTTTTGGGCGGTGGGAGGTACGAGCAGTACTTC. The full variable domain, in which reference TRBV5-6 and TRBJ2-7 provide the parts outside the CDR3, is DAGVTQSPTHLIKTRGQQVTLRCSPKSGHDTVSWYQQALGQGPQFIFQYYEEEERQRGNFPDRFSGHQFPNYSSELNVNALLLGDSALYLCASSGTVLGGGRYEQYFGPGTRLTVT.

The chain links TRBV4-2 to TRBJ1-1; D not certain. The CDR3 contains 16 residues. V dropped 4 bases and J dropped 4 bases, with 19 bases sitting between them. Germline assignment: CDR1 LGHNA and CDR2 YNFKEQ. The CDR3 sequence is CASSPLGGKVSTEAFF. In DNA form, the CDR3 reads TGTGCCAGCAGCCCGTTGGGAGGGAAAGTTTCCACTGAAGCTTTCTTT.

This clone appeared a few times. The chain combines TRBV4-3 with TRBJ2-1; D possibly corresponds to TRBD1 (6 bases). This CDR3 comprises 13 residues. The V gene's germline CDR1 is LGHNA and CDR2 YSLEER. V shed 3 bases and J shed 9 bases, with 12 bases lying between them. CDR3 region: CASSQERGGEQFF. The CDR3 DNA reads TGCGCCAGCAGCCAGGAAAGAGGGGGTGAGCAGTTCTTC.

This chain links TRBV5-4 with TRBJ1-2, with a possible D match to TRBD1 (5 bases). The V end lost 0 bases, the J end lost 7 bases, and 7 bases lay between the germline ends. Per the germline V gene, CDR1 is SGHNT and CDR2 is YYREEE (reference sequence). The CDR3 covers 12 residues. CDR3 sequence: CASSLGQGGYTF. The CDR3 DNA follows: TGTGCCAGCAGCTTGGGTCAGGGTGGCTACACCTTC.

The V gene is TRBV20-1, the J gene TRBJ1-6; unclear D gene. Germline assignment: CDR1 DFQATT and CDR2 SNEGSKA (reference sequence). The V end was cut by 3 bases, the J end by 14 bases, with 20 bases between. The CDR3 consists of 14 residues. CDR3 sequence (DNA): TGCAGTGCTAGTAATCTCGGTGGAGGGCTCACCCTCCACTTT. Residues: CSASNLGGGLTLHF.

The rearrangement links TRBV6-2 or TRBV6-3 to TRBJ2-1; tentatively, D is TRBD2 (6 bases). The CDR3 length is 15 residues. V shed 6 bases and J shed 2 bases, with 14 bases lying between them. Per the germline V gene, CDR1 is MNHEY and CDR2 is SVGEGT. The DNA for the CDR3 is TGTGCCAGCAGCTGGAGGGTCGGCGCCTACAATGAGCAGTTCTTC. Its translation: CASSWRVGAYNEQFF.

The chain recombines TRBV27 with TRBJ1-6, with 9 positions matching TRBD1. The J segment lost 7 bases and the V segment lost 5 bases, leaving 9 bases of the junction unmatched. Germline assignment: CDR1 MNHEY and CDR2 SMNVEV (reference sequence). CDR3 size: 16 residues. CDR3 amino acids: CASSPKTGGANSPLHF. Here the CDR3 DNA reads TGTGCCAGCAGTCCCAAGACAGGGGGGGCGAATTCACCCCTCCACTTT.

The V gene is TRBV19, the J gene TRBJ1-2, with 8 bases that match TRBD1. Germline lookup yields CDR1 LNHDA and CDR2 SQIVND (reference sequence). The J segment lost 6 bases and the V segment lost 5 bases, leaving 11 bases of the junction unmatched. This CDR3 has 15 amino acids. Here the CDR3 DNA reads TGTGCCAGTAGTCTCTCCGGGACAGGAGGCGATGGCTACACCTTC. Translated, it gives CASSLSGTGGDGYTF.

CDR3 in DNA: TGTGCCAGCAGACCCCCCGGGACAAGTTACGAGCAGTACTTC. It encodes CASRPPGTSYEQYF. The chain has TRBV7-2 and TRBJ2-7; a weak D match, TRBD1 (6 bases). This CDR3 is built from 14 residues. Germline V lookup: CDR1 SGHTA, CDR2 FQGNSA. Trimming left V 6 bases short and J 4 bases short, with 16 bases between.

A remark on this clone: This specimen includes other DNA sequences encoding the same CDR3. The genes are TRBV6-2 or TRBV6-3 and TRBJ2-7, with unresolved D. Trimming cost V 5 bases and J 5 bases, with 7 bases left between them. The length of the CDR3 is 11 residues. The V gene's germline CDR1 is MNHEY and CDR2 SVGEGT. Here the CDR3 DNA reads TGTGCCAGCAGTCCCCTAGACGAGCAGTACTTC. Amino acid sequence: CASSPLDEQYF.